Listed here is a single T cell receptor beta chain. The assay was immunoSEQ multiplex PCR, and TCRdb's table has in-frame clones only and misses some. In the table there are 400,000 to 450,000 clones, 90% of which are singletons. All enrollees were roughly 18 to 89 years old and from roughly 22 US areas. Assignments of participants to cohorts depended upon their own reported clinical history. Recovered status in Cohort 3 required two negative PCRs, clearance, or symptom resolution. This CDR3 region has 16 residues. The V gene end was trimmed by 1 base and the J gene end by 2 bases; junction bases not matched to a gene: 4. Germline loops: CDR1 MNHEY, CDR2 SMNVEV (reference sequence). This sample stems from a study of blood T cell repertoires in COVID-19. Study information: Acute and convalescent COVID-19 specimens originated in the United States, Italy and Spain.

The rearrangement links TRBV27 to TRBJ1-2; 10 nucleotides agree with TRBD1. This TCR was recovered from a man between 18 and 29 years old who had recovered from COVID-19. Sequencing was carried out using PBMCs or T cells enriched from blood (not recorded which). The CDR3 here is CASSLYGTGENYGYTF. Here the CDR3 DNA reads TGTGCCAGCAGTTTATACGGGACAGGGGAGAACTATGGCTACACCTTC.